These T cell receptor beta chains were read from a single sample in a study of blood T cell repertoires in COVID-19. Generated by immunoSEQ multiplex PCR, the TCRdb table keeps only in-frame clones and is missing some. The sample shows 60,000 to 85,000 clones, nearly 90% of them seen only once. The sequenced sample consisted of peripheral blood. The receptor source for this set is a woman between 45 and 60 years old with COVID-19, enrolled during active disease. Both conserved end residues are part of each CDR3. Each record gives: J gene, clone size, V gene, D gene, CDR3 protein, CDR3 DNA. D genes are given only for firm matches. Clone size is stated in some rows and not others, as once, few, many or a class when expanded.

TRBJ2-1	-	TRBV7-9	TRBD2	CASSYPAGGDEQFF	TGTGCCAGCAGCTATCCCGCGGGAGGTGATGAGCAGTTCTTC
TRBJ1-2	-	TRBV11-3	TRBD1	CASSFGTAAGYTF	TGTGCCAGCAGCTTCGGGACAGCGGCTGGCTACACCTTC
TRBJ1-5	-	TRBV7-9	TRBD1	CASSKTGSSNQPQHF	TGTGCCAGCAGCAAGACAGGGAGTAGCAATCAGCCCCAGCATTTT
TRBJ2-5	-	TRBV29-1	TRBD1	CSERTGQETQYF	TGCAGCGAAAGGACAGGTCAAGAGACCCAGTACTTC
TRBJ2-1	-	TRBV7-3	-	CASSMSGTNHNEQFF	TGTGCCAGCAGCATGTCCGGGACAAACCATAATGAGCAGTTCTTC
TRBJ1-6	-	TRBV18	-	CASSPWTADNSPLHF	TGTGCCAGCTCACCCTGGACAGCAGATAATTCACCCCTCCACTTT
TRBJ2-5	-	TRBV28	TRBD1	CASSPGQGALGAETQYF	TGTGCCAGCAGCCCCGGACAGGGGGCACTAGGTGCAGAGACCCAGTACTTC
TRBJ2-7	few	TRBV21-1	-	CASSSPRQDPTYEQYF	TGTGCCAGCAGCAGCCCCCGACAGGACCCAACCTACGAGCAGTACTTC
TRBJ1-1	-	TRBV14	-	CASRDMRGRTEAFF	TGTGCCAGCAGGGATATGCGGGGGAGGACTGAAGCTTTCTTT
TRBJ2-5	-	TRBV18	-	CASSPSGETQYF	TGTGCCAGCTCACCGAGCGGGGAGACCCAGTACTTC
TRBJ1-3	-	TRBV13	-	CASNYRGNTIYF	TGTGCCAGCAATTACCGGGGGAACACCATATATTTT
TRBJ2-1	-	TRBV24-1	TRBD2	CATSDFTGLAGSYNEQFF	TGTGCCACCAGTGATTTTACGGGACTAGCGGGATCCTACAATGAGCAGTTCTTC
TRBJ2-7	-	TRBV7-9	TRBD2	CASSLEGGSYEQYF	TGTGCCAGCAGCTTAGAGGGAGGGTCCTACGAGCAGTACTTC
TRBJ2-1	few	TRBV24-1	-	CATSDPLRRTKTYNEQFF	TGTGCCACCAGTGACCCTCTTAGGAGAACGAAGACCTACAATGAGCAGTTCTTC
TRBJ2-2	-	TRBV24-1	TRBD1	CATSWTGAIGELFF	TGTGCCACCAGTTGGACAGGGGCCATCGGGGAGCTGTTTTTT
TRBJ2-3	-	TRBV7-3	TRBD2	CASSPSGGSGDTQYF	TGTGCCAGCAGCCCATCGGGCGGGAGTGGAGATACGCAGTATTTT
TRBJ2-1	-	TRBV5-1	-	CASSARDTKSSYNEQFF	TGCGCCAGCAGCGCCCGGGACACGAAATCCTCCTACAATGAGCAGTTCTTC
TRBJ2-7	-	TRBV6-5	-	CASSRTGDNEQYF	TGTGCCAGCAGTCGGACCGGGGACAACGAGCAGTACTTC
TRBJ2-7	-	TRBV10-3	-	CAISGGVNYEQYF	TGTGCCATCAGTGGCGGGGTCAACTACGAGCAGTACTTC
TRBJ1-1	-	TRBV6-2/TRBV6-3	TRBD1	CASSHDRVRTEAFF	TGTGCCAGCAGCCATGACAGGGTGAGGACTGAAGCTTTCTTT
TRBJ2-7	-	TRBV7-8	-	CASSSRRDTSYEQYF	TGTGCCAGCAGCTCACGACGGGATACGTCCTACGAGCAGTACTTC
TRBJ2-7	-	TRBV18	-	CASSPRQGRWEQYF	TGTGCCAGCTCACCACGTCAGGGGCGTTGGGAGCAGTACTTC
TRBJ2-7	-	TRBV9	TRBD1	CASSEGDRVSYEQYF	TGTGCCAGCAGCGAGGGGGACAGGGTTTCCTACGAGCAGTACTTC
TRBJ1-5	-	TRBV30	-	CAWSVIYSNQPQHF	TGTGCCTGGAGTGTAATTTATAGCAATCAGCCCCAGCATTTT
TRBJ2-1	-	TRBV28	TRBD2	CASSLPAGGSNEQFF	TGTGCCAGCAGTTTGCCAGCGGGAGGGTCCAATGAGCAGTTCTTC
TRBJ1-2	-	TRBV29-1	TRBD1	CSGRDRANGYTF	TGCAGCGGAAGGGACAGGGCAAATGGCTACACCTTC
TRBJ2-3	many	TRBV13	TRBD2	CASSWVAGRDTQYF	TGTGCCAGCAGCTGGGTAGCGGGGAGGGACACGCAGTATTTT
TRBJ1-1	-	TRBV18	-	CASSPGLMNTEAFF	TGTGCCAGCTCACCGGGACTCATGAACACTGAAGCTTTCTTT
TRBJ2-7	-	TRBV6-2/TRBV6-3	TRBD2	CASSGLAGERTYEQYF	TGTGCCAGCAGTGGACTAGCGGGAGAAAGGACCTACGAGCAGTACTTC
TRBJ2-7	few	TRBV23-1	-	CASNSGWVYEQYF	TGCGCCAGCAATTCAGGGTGGGTGTACGAGCAGTACTTC
TRBJ2-3	-	TRBV4-1	-	CASSQDLLGGLRNTQYF	TGCGCCAGCAGCCAAGATCTTCTGGGCGGACTTAGAAATACGCAGTATTTT
TRBJ1-5	-	TRBV6-5	-	CASSLLGVYQPQHF	TGTGCCAGCAGTTTGCTAGGGGTTTATCAGCCCCAGCATTTT
TRBJ1-6	once	TRBV5-4	-	CASRTDRFYNSPLHF	TGTGCCAGCAGAACGGACAGATTCTATAATTCACCCCTCCACTTT
TRBJ2-7	-	TRBV2	-	CASSPEYSEQYF	TGTGCCAGCAGTCCGGAGTACTCGGAGCAGTACTTC
TRBJ2-2	once	TRBV10-3	TRBD1	CATKRQGNTGELFF	TGTGCCACCAAGCGACAGGGGAACACCGGGGAGCTGTTTTTT
TRBJ2-7	-	TRBV7-2	TRBD2	CASSPGTSGPYEQYF	TGTGCCAGCAGCCCAGGGACTAGCGGCCCCTACGAGCAGTACTTC
TRBJ1-1	-	TRBV5-4	-	CASSLSPVNTEAFF	TGTGCCAGCAGCTTGTCACCGGTGAACACTGAAGCTTTCTTT
TRBJ1-1	-	TRBV18	TRBD1	CASSPGQQNTEAFF	TGTGCCAGCTCACCGGGACAGCAGAACACTGAAGCTTTCTTT
TRBJ2-7	-	TRBV19	TRBD2	CASSVGLADYEQYF	TGTGCCAGTAGTGTGGGCCTAGCGGACTACGAGCAGTACTTC
TRBJ2-7	-	TRBV7-9	-	CASSFGDYEQYF	TGTGCCAGCAGCTTCGGAGACTACGAGCAGTACTTC
TRBJ1-6	-	TRBV2	-	CASVFGTSPLHF	TGTGCCAGCGTTTTCGGGACTTCACCCCTCCATTTT
TRBJ2-7	-	TRBV5-6	TRBD1	CASSLTGGVHEQYF	TGTGCCAGCAGCTTGACAGGGGGCGTCCACGAGCAGTACTTC
TRBJ2-3	-	TRBV28	-	CASSSSVNTQYF	TGTGCCAGCAGTTCGTCGGTAAATACGCAGTATTTT
TRBJ1-5	-	TRBV10-2	-	CATRGGGNQPQHF	TGCGCCACCCGGGGGGGAGGCAATCAGCCCCAGCATTTT
TRBJ2-7	-	TRBV11-2	-	CASSPLGGVSYEQYF	TGTGCCAGCAGCCCCCTAGGGGGGGTATCATACGAGCAGTACTTC
TRBJ1-2	-	TRBV2	TRBD1	CASSAGPPGTGIGYTF	TGTGCCAGCAGCGCAGGCCCCCCCGGGACAGGGATTGGCTACACCTTC
TRBJ2-7	-	TRBV5-6	-	CASSHRLGAGEQYF	TGTGCCAGCAGCCACCGCCTAGGGGCAGGCGAGCAGTACTTC
TRBJ2-2	-	TRBV4-3	-	CASAGGRNTGELFF	TGCGCCAGCGCCGGGGGACGGAACACCGGGGAGCTGTTTTTT
TRBJ1-1	-	TRBV14	TRBD1	CASSRMGQEAEAFF	TGTGCCAGCAGCAGAATGGGACAGGAGGCTGAAGCTTTCTTT
TRBJ2-6	-	TRBV11-3	-	CASSLGFRISGANVLTF	TGTGCCAGCAGCTTAGGGTTCAGGATTTCTGGGGCCAACGTCCTGACTTTC
TRBJ2-1	-	TRBV9	-	CASSVGGSNEQFF	TGTGCCAGCAGCGTCGGAGGTTCGAATGAGCAGTTCTTC
TRBJ2-7	few	TRBV28	TRBD2	CASSPYIAGGAYEQYF	TGTGCCAGCAGCCCGTATATAGCGGGAGGTGCGTACGAGCAGTACTTC
TRBJ2-7	-	TRBV5-4	TRBD2	CASSLAQLAGGEQYF	TGTGCCAGCAGCTTGGCCCAACTAGCGGGAGGGGAGCAGTACTTC